Each of the 10 T cell receptor beta chains below was sequenced from the same sample in a study of blood T cell repertoires in COVID-19 (dated by TCRdb to the early 2020s). The library was prepared using the immunoSEQ multiplex PCR assay. Not all clones reach the TCRdb copy of this immuneACCESS table, which keeps in-frame sequences only. Checked studies attribute under half of the gap to unresolved V genes and leave the rest unexplained. This sample gives approximately 280,000 clones in total; more than 85% of them show up just once. The ten largest clones add up to about 5% of the sample. The sequenced sample consisted of peripheral blood. These receptors all stem from a man aged 35 to 55 with acute or convalescent COVID-19.

The gene calls are TRBV11-3 and TRBJ2-7; D gene unclear. V was shortened by 5 bases and J by 3 bases, with 14 bases between the two germline ends. The CDR3 totals 14 residues. CDR1 is SGHNT, CDR2 YENEEA, per germline. In DNA, the CDR3 is TGTGCCAGCAGCCCCCGAAGTAGATTCTACGAGCAGTACTTC. Translated: CASSPRSRFYEQYF.

The chain links TRBV5-1 to TRBJ1-2; TRBD1 matches at 8 bases. V trimming: 3 bases; J trimming: 7 bases; junction bases outside the gene matches: 11. The V gene's germline CDR1 is SGHRS and CDR2 YFSETQ. This CDR3 region has 15 residues. The CDR3 nucleotides read TGCGCCAGCAGCTCGATTTGGACAGGGACAGGTGGCTACACCTTC. Its protein product is CASSSIWTGTGGYTF.

The chain employs TRBV6-6 and TRBJ2-3; 10 bases fit TRBD2. Germline CDR1 is MNHNY and CDR2 is SVGAGI (reference sequence). The CDR3 runs 19 residues. J gave up 0 bases and V 6 bases, and 15 bases lay outside the gene matches. The CDR3 protein is CASSSPRLAGETSTDTQYF. DNA for the CDR3: TGTGCCAGCAGCTCACCTCGGCTAGCGGGGGAAACTAGCACAGATACGCAGTATTTT.

The chain links TRBV12-3 or TRBV12-4 to TRBJ2-1; D is unresolved. The CDR3 has 13 amino acids. The V gene lost 2 bases and the J gene lost 3 bases, with 5 bases spanning the gap. The CDR3 bases are TGTGCCAGCAGTTTAAACAACTACAATGAGCAGTTCTTC. It is translated as CASSLNNYNEQFF.

This clone is a singleton in its sample. This sequence joins TRBV11-2 and TRBJ1-4; a possible D gene is TRBD1 (5 bases). Germline loops: CDR1 SGHAT, CDR2 FQNNGV. The CDR3 consists of 15 residues. V was shortened by 8 bases and J by 8 bases, with 21 bases between the two germline ends. CDR3 bases: TGTGCCAGCCGATACGCGGCCAGCGCAGGGGAAAAACTGTTTTTT. Residues: CASRYAASAGEKLFF.

V is TRBV27 and J is TRBJ2-2; D possibly corresponds to TRBD1 (5 bases). The CDR3 is 15 residues long. V dropped 6 bases and J dropped 1 base, with 12 bases sitting between them. The germline CDR1 and CDR2 sequences are MNHEY and SMNVEV (reference sequence). For the CDR3, the DNA is TGTGCCAGCAGCAAACAGGATTTGAACACCGGGGAGCTGTTTTTT. Its translation: CASSKQDLNTGELFF.

The chain employs TRBV5-4 and TRBJ1-1; no clear D gene. Germline V gene sequence: CDR1 SGHNT, CDR2 YYREEE (reference sequence). Trimming removed 4 bases from V and 8 bases from J, with 15 bases in between. The CDR3 covers 13 residues. CDR3 nucleotide sequence: TGTGCCAGCAGCCCCGCGGCGGGAGGGGAAGCTTTCTTT. Its protein product is CASSPAAGGEAFF.

This chain connects TRBV5-1 to TRBJ1-1, with D maybe TRBD1 (5 bases). Germline lookup yields CDR1 SGHRS and CDR2 YFSETQ. The CDR3 contains 16 residues. Trimming took off 4 bases at V and 4 bases at J, with 20 bases between the two ends. This CDR3 is CASSLPGAAGVTEAFF. CDR3 bases: TGCGCCAGCAGCCTCCCCGGGGCCGCGGGGGTCACTGAAGCTTTCTTT.

The chain couples TRBV5-4 to TRBJ1-4; the D is unclear. V lost 2 bases to trimming and J lost 8 bases, with 13 bases between them. This CDR3 region has 14 residues. Per the germline V gene, CDR1 is SGHNT and CDR2 is YYREEE (reference sequence). For the CDR3, the DNA is TGTGCCAGCAGCTTAGCCGGGGAAGAGGAAAAACTGTTTTTT. This encodes CASSLAGEEEKLFF.

This clone was observed a few times. This chain connects TRBV19 to TRBJ1-1; TRBD1 matches 7 bases. CDR1 is LNHDA, CDR2 SQIVND, per germline (reference sequence). V lost 3 bases, J lost 5 bases, and 9 bases stayed unmatched. This CDR3 spans 15 amino acids. CDR3: CASSIRARGDTEAFF. In DNA, the CDR3 is TGTGCCAGTAGTATCCGCGCCAGGGGGGATACTGAAGCTTTCTTT.